This T cell receptor beta chain was observed in a study of lung T cells in sarcoidosis with Löfgren's syndrome. Study-level points and caveats: Löfgren's syndrome patients reportedly showed greatest TRAV12-1 and TRBV2 expansion versus controls.

The CDR3 is 15 residues long. V shed 5 bases and J 4 bases; nucleotides not matched to a gene: 8. Germline lookup yields CDR1 SNHLY and CDR2 FYNNEI. This clonotype has a handful of counts. Its antigen is as yet unknown. TCRdb reprocessed the reads via MiXCR and lists one record per CDR3 protein. The repertoire includes 3,000 or so distinct CDR3 sequences, roughly a quarter of them detected once, and 10% to 15% sits in the top ten. Sample: CD4+ T cells from bronchoalveolar lavage. The genes are TRBV2 and TRBJ2-3; 8 bases fit TRBD2. The TCR comes from a human donor with sarcoidosis (Löfgren's syndrome or another form), or a control subject (not recorded which). The CDR3 region is CASSPLAGGSDTQYF. CDR3 DNA: TGTGCCAGCAGTCCCCTAGCGGGCGGGTCAGATACGCAGTATTTT.